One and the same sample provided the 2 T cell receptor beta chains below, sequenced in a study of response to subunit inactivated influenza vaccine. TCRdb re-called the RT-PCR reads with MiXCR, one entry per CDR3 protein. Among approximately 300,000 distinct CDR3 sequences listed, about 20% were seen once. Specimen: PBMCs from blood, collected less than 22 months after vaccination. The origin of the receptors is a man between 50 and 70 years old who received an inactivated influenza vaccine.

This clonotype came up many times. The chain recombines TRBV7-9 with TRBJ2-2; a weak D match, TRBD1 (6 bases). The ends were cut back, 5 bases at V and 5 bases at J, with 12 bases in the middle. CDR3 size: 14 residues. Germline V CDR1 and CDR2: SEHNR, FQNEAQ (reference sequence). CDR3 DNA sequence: TGTGCCAGCAGCCCGGGACATACTACCGGGGAGCTGTTTTTT. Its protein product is CASSPGHTTGELFF.

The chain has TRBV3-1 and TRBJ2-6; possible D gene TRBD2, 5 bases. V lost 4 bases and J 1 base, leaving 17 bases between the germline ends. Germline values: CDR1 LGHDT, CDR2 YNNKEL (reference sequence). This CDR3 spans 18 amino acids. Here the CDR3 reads CASSPNPGKWSGANVLTF. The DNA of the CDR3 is TGTGCCAGCAGCCCCAACCCGGGGAAATGGTCTGGGGCCAACGTCCTGACTTTC.